This TCR beta chain was obtained from a study of blood T cell repertoires in COVID-19. Study-level background: The cDNA or gDNA used as material had been derived from T cells, B-cell-depleted T cells, or PBMCs.

Sequencing used immunoSEQ multiplex PCR; TCRdb keeps in-frame clones, though not all of them. This sample carries some 140,000 clones, almost 85% of them seen once, and the ten largest clones take roughly 12%. The ends lost 4 bases at V and 4 bases at J; junction bases unmatched: 7. The CDR3 totals 15 residues. From germline, CDR1 is MNHEY and CDR2 SVGAGI. The genes are TRBV6-5 and TRBJ1-1; 9 positions agree with TRBD1. The sequencing sample was made of peripheral blood. This clonotype was obtained from a human donor in a cohort sampled during active COVID-19. CDR3: CASSSDRGSSTEAFF. The CDR3 nucleotides are TGTGCCAGCAGTTCGGACAGGGGCTCCAGCACTGAAGCTTTCTTT.